The 8 T cell receptor beta chains in this list originate from one sample, sequenced in a study of T cells expressing NK-cell markers. After re-calling the 5' RACE reads, TCRdb lists one entry per CDR3 protein, DNA absent. The table for this sample gives about 160,000 distinct CDR3 sequences. The sample comprised blood T cells: a sorted CD56 or NKG2C T cell subset, CD4+ or CD8+ T cells, or bulk PBMC T cells (not recorded which). Receptor source: a woman between 18 and 75 years old in good health.

This chain joins TRBV12-3 or TRBV12-4 and TRBJ1-2; with no DNA, the TCRdb D assignment of TRBD1 cannot be verified. The CDR3 contains 15 residues. The CDR3 loop reads CASTPRGGANYGYTF.

The chain links TRBV11-2 to TRBJ1-4; no DNA is available, so the TRBD1 call from TCRdb remains unchecked. The CDR3 has 16 residues. Looked up from germline, CDR1 is SGHAT and CDR2 is FQNNGV. The CDR3 region is CASSLGGKGLAEKLFF.

The rearrangement uses TRBV3-1 and TRBJ2-7; TCRdb's D call of TRBD1 is untestable without DNA. The CDR3 is made up of 13 amino acids. Germline V gene data show CDR1 as LGHDT and CDR2 as YNNKEL (reference sequence). The CDR3 loop is CASSQPGTTEQYF.

The chain uses TRBV5-1 and TRBJ2-5; TCRdb's D gene call, TRBD1, goes unchecked for lack of DNA. The CDR3 is made up of 14 amino acids. CDR1 is SGHRS and CDR2 is YFSETQ in the germline V gene. This CDR3 reads CASSLGTGRETQYF.

V and J are TRBV10-3 and TRBJ2-1; the D call of TRBD2 rests on TCRdb alone, since no DNA is present to check it. The CDR3 is 19 residues long. Germline lookup yields CDR1 ENHRY and CDR2 SYGVKD. The CDR3: CAINRGTSGRVGSYNEQFF.

This sequence joins TRBV29-1 and TRBJ2-7; TCRdb picks TRBD2, but there is no DNA to check that call. The CDR3 is made up of 17 amino acids. Per the germline V gene, CDR1 is SQVTM and CDR2 is ANQGSEA. The chain's CDR3 is CSVEGHPGTSGRFEQYF.

This chain connects TRBV4-1 to TRBJ2-3; TCRdb indicates TRBD1, and absent DNA this call remains unverified. The CDR3 sequence is 14 residues long. CDR1 MGHRA and CDR2 YSYEKL come from the germline V gene. The CDR3 loop is CASSQGPLASGGYF.

The V and J genes are TRBV15 and TRBJ2-1. Germline V gene data show CDR1 as LNHNV and CDR2 as YYDKDF (reference sequence). This CDR3 is built from 15 residues. The CDR3 loop is CATSREVLLNNEQFF.